Listed here are 20 T cell receptor beta chains from one sample, sequenced in a study of blood T cell repertoires in COVID-19. Method: immunoSEQ multiplex PCR; TCRdb's copy keeps in-frame clones and lacks some. The repertoire holds roughly 90,000 clones, approximately 79% seen once, with approximately 15% in the top ten. Sequencing was carried out using peripheral blood. The receptors were sampled from a woman over 75 with active or convalescent COVID-19.

In DNA form, the CDR3 reads TGTGCCAGCTCAGGACAGGGGGCGACAGATACGCAGTATTTT. It specifies CASSGQGATDTQYF. The J gene is TRBJ2-3, the V gene TRBV18; the match to TRBD1 covers 11 bases. CDR3 size: 14 residues. CDR1 is KGHSH and CDR2 is LQKENI in the germline V gene. The V and J ends lost 5 bases and 3 bases, in that order; junction bases with no gene match: 1.

The chain couples TRBV28 to TRBJ1-1; the D gene is possibly TRBD1 (6 bases). V lost 8 bases and J 5 bases, leaving 9 bases between the germline ends. CDR1 MDHEN and CDR2 SYDVKM come from the germline V gene. This CDR3 region has 11 residues. The CDR3 reads CASPRGTEAFF. In DNA, the CDR3 is TGTGCCAGCCCAAGGGGGACTGAAGCTTTCTTT.

The V and J genes are TRBV4-1 and TRBJ2-2; D call uncertain. V was shortened by 0 bases and J by 7 bases, with 21 bases between the two germline ends. The CDR3 totals 18 residues. The V gene's germline CDR1 is MGHRA and CDR2 YSYEKL. The CDR3 spells CASSQERKIPAGGGELFF. The CDR3 DNA reads as TGCGCCAGCAGCCAAGAACGGAAAATACCCGCAGGTGGCGGGGAGCTGTTTTTT.

This clone was counted only a few times. The chain has TRBV15 and TRBJ1-6; D not certain. Germline CDR1 reads LNHNV; CDR2 reads YYDKDF (reference sequence). The CDR3 consists of 14 residues. Deletions cut 0 bases from V and 6 bases from J, with 6 bases between. CDR3 loop: CATSRDSRNSPLHF. The CDR3 nucleotides read TGTGCCACCAGCAGAGATAGTCGTAATTCACCCCTCCACTTT.

CDR3 nucleotide sequence: TGTGCCAGCAGTGAAAGTCACAGGGGCTCACATGGCTACACCTTC. This translates into CASSESHRGSHGYTF. The rearrangement links TRBV6-1 to TRBJ1-2; 7 nucleotides match TRBD1. From germline, CDR1 is MNHNS and CDR2 SASEGT. The CDR3 length is 15 residues. V was clipped by 2 bases and J by 6 bases; unmatched bases: 9.

The rearrangement uses TRBV7-2 and TRBJ1-1; D remains ambiguous. V was trimmed by 5 bases and J by 0 bases, leaving 7 bases between them. The germline CDR1 and CDR2 sequences are SGHTA and FQGNSA. This CDR3 is 13 amino acids long. CDR3 loop: CASSPGMNTEAFF. CDR3 sequence (DNA): TGTGCCAGCAGCCCCGGGATGAACACTGAAGCTTTCTTT.

This chain connects TRBV19 to TRBJ1-5; D not certain. The CDR3 covers 16 residues. Trimming stripped 3 bases from V and 0 bases from J, with 12 bases between. The germline gives CDR1 LNHDA, CDR2 SQIVND (reference sequence). The CDR3 sequence is CASSMGRPGSNQPQHF. In nucleotides, the CDR3 is TGTGCCAGTAGTATGGGCAGACCAGGTAGCAATCAGCCCCAGCATTTT. Complete variable domain (other parts from reference TRBV19 and TRBJ1-5): DGGITQSPKYLFRKEGQNVTLSCEQNLNHDAMYWYRQDPGQGLRLIYYSQIVNDFQKGDIAEGYSVSREKKESFPLTVTSAQKNPTAFYLCASSMGRPGSNQPQHFGDGTRLSIL.

This clone was detected only once. The rearrangement joins TRBV7-2 to TRBJ1-1, with D perhaps TRBD1 (5 bases). Germline V gene lookup returns CDR1 SGHTA and CDR2 FQGNSA. The V end lost 5 bases, the J end lost 11 bases, and 21 bases lay between the germline ends. This CDR3 spans 14 amino acids. CDR3 DNA sequence: TGTGCCAGCAGCGCCCAGGGACCTCTCGCGGGGGCTTTCTTT. This gives the protein CASSAQGPLAGAFF.

The chain recombines TRBV9 with TRBJ1-1, with a possible D match to TRBD1 (5 bases). V shed 0 bases and J shed 0 bases, with 6 bases lying between them. Germline lookup yields CDR1 SGDLS and CDR2 YYNGEE. There are 14 residues in the CDR3. CDR3 coding DNA: TGTGCCAGCAGCGTAGGGGGCATGAACACTGAAGCTTTCTTT. It specifies CASSVGGMNTEAFF. The full variable domain, completed using reference TRBV9 and TRBJ1-1, is DSGVTQTPKHLITATGQRVTLRCSPRSGDLSVYWYQQSLDQGLQFLIQYYNGEERAKGNILERFSAQQFPDLHSELNLSSLELGDSALYFCASSVGGMNTEAFFGQGTRLTVV.

This clone was seen more than once but under ten times. The chain couples TRBV30 to TRBJ2-3; 13 bases map to TRBD2. With V trimmed by 5 bases and J by 9 bases, 11 bases remained unmatched. Germline V gene sequence: CDR1 GTSNPN, CDR2 SVGIG (reference sequence). The CDR3 runs to 15 residues. Here the CDR3 reads CAWAGLAGVGITQYF. The CDR3 DNA reads as TGTGCCTGGGCCGGACTAGCGGGAGTGGGGATCACGCAGTATTTT.

The chain is built from TRBV7-2 and TRBJ2-7; the match to TRBD2 covers 9 bases. The CDR3 length is 18 residues. With 1 base clipped from V and 1 base from J, the junction kept 11 bases outside the gene matches. Germline CDR1 reads SGHTA; CDR2 reads FQGNSA. The CDR3 DNA reads TGTGCCAGCAGCTTAGGGTCCTATAGCGGGAGTCTGTCCTACGAGCAGTACTTC. It encodes CASSLGSYSGSLSYEQYF.

The genes are TRBV5-4 and TRBJ1-2; D ambiguous. CDR1 and CDR2 from the germline V gene are SGHNT and YYREEE (reference sequence). There are 12 residues in the CDR3. Trimming stripped 4 bases from V and 4 bases from J, with 8 bases between. The CDR3 DNA reads as TGTGCCAGCAGCCGTTGGCCCTATGGCTACACCTTC. This translates into CASSRWPYGYTF.

CDR3: CASSPGDRGGGYTF. In nucleotides, the CDR3 is TGTGCCAGCAGCCCCGGCGATAGAGGGGGTGGCTACACCTTC. The J gene is TRBJ1-2, the V gene TRBV9; possibly TRBD1 for D (6 bases). This CDR3 contains 14 residues. CDR1 SGDLS and CDR2 YYNGEE come from the germline V gene. The V and J ends lost 4 bases and 7 bases respectively, with 17 bases between them.

This clone was counted once. The chain employs TRBV9 and TRBJ2-5, with D perhaps matching TRBD2 (5 bases). Per the germline V gene, CDR1 is SGDLS and CDR2 is YYNGEE. The CDR3 contains 14 residues. V was clipped by 5 bases and J by 5 bases, with 16 bases between them. The CDR3 is CASSVTGGLETQYF. Written as DNA, the CDR3 is TGTGCCAGCAGTGTAACCGGTGGACTGGAGACCCAGTACTTC.

The chain is built from TRBV10-1 and TRBJ2-7; 10 bases line up with TRBD1. The V gene end was trimmed by 2 bases and the J gene end by 6 bases; junction bases not matched to a gene: 10. From germline, CDR1 is WNHNN and CDR2 SYGVQD (reference sequence). The CDR3 is 16 residues long. In nucleotides, the CDR3 is TGCGCCAGCAGTGAGCGGCCGGGACAGGGGAATTCCGAGCAGTACTTC. It specifies CASSERPGQGNSEQYF.

This chain links TRBV29-1 with TRBJ2-3; 14 bases match TRBD2. Trimming removed 6 bases from V and 6 bases from J; junction bases left unmatched: 8. CDR1 and CDR2 (germline): SQVTM, ANQGSEA. There are 15 residues in the CDR3. The CDR3 DNA reads TGCAGCGTGACTGGGACTAGCGGGGGTTCTGATACGCAGTATTTT. Translating gives CSVTGTSGGSDTQYF.

The chain carries TRBV6-6 and TRBJ2-1, with 9 nucleotides matching TRBD2. The CDR3 runs to 14 residues. V shed 5 bases and J 8 bases; nucleotides not matched to a gene: 7. Germline V gene lookup returns CDR1 MNHNY and CDR2 SVGAGI (reference sequence). The CDR3 here is CASSDSGSRDEQFF. The CDR3 DNA reads as TGTGCCAGCAGTGATAGCGGGAGTAGAGATGAGCAGTTCTTC.

The chain recombines TRBV12-2 with TRBJ1-2; the table calls TRBD1, which could not be checked here. TRBV12-2 constitutes a pseudogene. The CDR3 totals 14 residues. CDR3 DNA: TGTGCAAGTCGCTTAGACAGGGGGCTTACGGGCTACACCTTC. Translating gives CASRLDRGLTGYTF.

The chain combines TRBV7-9 with TRBJ2-7; 7 bases fit TRBD1. CDR1 and CDR2 from the germline V gene are SEHNR and FQNEAQ (reference sequence). This CDR3 region has 15 residues. V was clipped by 3 bases and J by 0 bases; unmatched bases: 5. The CDR3 reads CASSFAGTDSYEQYF. DNA for the CDR3: TGTGCCAGCAGCTTCGCCGGGACAGACTCCTACGAGCAGTACTTC.

This chain links TRBV30 with TRBJ2-2; 12 bases match TRBD1. The germline CDR1 and CDR2 sequences are GTSNPN and SVGIG (reference sequence). The CDR3 is 14 residues long. Germline trimming cut 6 bases from V and 5 bases from J; bases unmatched to any gene: 4. CDR3 in DNA: TGTGCCTGTCCGGGACAGGGGGCTACCGGGGAGCTGTTTTTT. As protein: CACPGQGATGELFF.